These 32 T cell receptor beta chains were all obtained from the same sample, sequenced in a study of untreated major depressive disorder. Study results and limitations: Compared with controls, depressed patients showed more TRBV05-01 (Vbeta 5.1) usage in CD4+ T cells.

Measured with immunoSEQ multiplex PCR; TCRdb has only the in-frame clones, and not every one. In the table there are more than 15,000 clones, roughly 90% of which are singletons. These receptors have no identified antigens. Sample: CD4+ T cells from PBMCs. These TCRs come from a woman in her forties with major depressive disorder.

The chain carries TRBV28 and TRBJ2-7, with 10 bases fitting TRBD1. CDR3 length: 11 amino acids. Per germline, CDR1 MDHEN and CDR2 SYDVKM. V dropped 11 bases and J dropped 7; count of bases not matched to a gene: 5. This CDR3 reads CASGTGVEQYF. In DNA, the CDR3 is TGTGCCTCCGGGACAGGGGTGGAGCAGTACTTC.

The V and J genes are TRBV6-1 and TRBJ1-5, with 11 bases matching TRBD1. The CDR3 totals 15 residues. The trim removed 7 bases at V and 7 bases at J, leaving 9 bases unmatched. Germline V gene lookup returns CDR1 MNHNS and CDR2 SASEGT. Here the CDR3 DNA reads TGTGCCAGCATTTTTTGGGACAGGGGGGGCCAGCCCCAGCATTTT. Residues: CASIFWDRGGQPQHF.

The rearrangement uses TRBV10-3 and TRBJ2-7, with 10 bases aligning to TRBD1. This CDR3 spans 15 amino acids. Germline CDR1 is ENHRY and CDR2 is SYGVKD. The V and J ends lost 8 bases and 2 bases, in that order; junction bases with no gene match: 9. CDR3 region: CAIGGSGTGAYEQYF. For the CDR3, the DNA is TGTGCCATCGGAGGGTCCGGGACAGGGGCCTACGAGCAGTACTTC.

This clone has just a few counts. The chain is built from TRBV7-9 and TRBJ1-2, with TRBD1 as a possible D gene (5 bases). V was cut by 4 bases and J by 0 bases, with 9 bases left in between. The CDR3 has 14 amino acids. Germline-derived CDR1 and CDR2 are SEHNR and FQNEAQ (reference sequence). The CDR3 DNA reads TGTGCCAGCAGCTCAACAGGTTCTAACTATGGCTACACCTTC. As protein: CASSSTGSNYGYTF.

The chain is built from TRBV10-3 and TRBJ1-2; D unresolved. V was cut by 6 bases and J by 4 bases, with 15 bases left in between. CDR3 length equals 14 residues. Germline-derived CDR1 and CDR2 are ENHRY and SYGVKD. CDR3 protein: CAISPVTKLYGYTF. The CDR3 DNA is TGTGCCATCAGCCCGGTCACCAAGCTCTATGGCTACACCTTC.

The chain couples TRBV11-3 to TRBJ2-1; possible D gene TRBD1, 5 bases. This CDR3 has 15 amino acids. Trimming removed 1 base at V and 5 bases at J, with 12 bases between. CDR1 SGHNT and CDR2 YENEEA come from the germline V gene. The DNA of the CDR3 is TGTGCCAGCAGCTTAGGGTCAGGGTCGGACAATGAGCAGTTCTTC. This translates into CASSLGSGSDNEQFF.

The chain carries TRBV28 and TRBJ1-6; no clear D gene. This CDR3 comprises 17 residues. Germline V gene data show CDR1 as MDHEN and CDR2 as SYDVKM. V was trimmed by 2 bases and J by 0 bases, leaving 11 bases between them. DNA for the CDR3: TGTGCCAGCAGTTTAGTAGGGATGAGCTCCTATAATTCACCCCTCCACTTT. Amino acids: CASSLVGMSSYNSPLHF.

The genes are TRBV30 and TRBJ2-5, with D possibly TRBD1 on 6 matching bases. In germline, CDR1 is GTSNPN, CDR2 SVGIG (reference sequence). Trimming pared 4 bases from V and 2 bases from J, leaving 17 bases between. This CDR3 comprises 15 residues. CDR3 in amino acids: CAWNQDRRLQETQYF. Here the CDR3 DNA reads TGTGCCTGGAATCAAGACAGGAGACTGCAAGAGACCCAGTACTTC.

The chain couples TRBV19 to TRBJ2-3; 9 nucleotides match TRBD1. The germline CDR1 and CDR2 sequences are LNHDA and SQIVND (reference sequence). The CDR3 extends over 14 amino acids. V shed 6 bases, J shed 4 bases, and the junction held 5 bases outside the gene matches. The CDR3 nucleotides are TGTGCCAGTAGAAACAGGGGGCGGGCAGATACGCAGTATTTT. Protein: CASRNRGRADTQYF.

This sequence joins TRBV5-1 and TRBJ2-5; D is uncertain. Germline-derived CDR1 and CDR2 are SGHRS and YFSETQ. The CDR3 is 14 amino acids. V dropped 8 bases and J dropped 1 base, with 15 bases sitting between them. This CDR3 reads CASTTGAPQETQYF. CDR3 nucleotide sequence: TGCGCCAGTACGACCGGTGCCCCCCAAGAGACCCAGTACTTC.

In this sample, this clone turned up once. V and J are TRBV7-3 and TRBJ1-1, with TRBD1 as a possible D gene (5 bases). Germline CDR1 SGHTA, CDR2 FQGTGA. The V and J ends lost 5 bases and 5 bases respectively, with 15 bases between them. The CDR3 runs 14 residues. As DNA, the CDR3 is TGTGCCAGCAGCCCGCAGGGTCGGGGAACTGAAGCTTTCTTT. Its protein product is CASSPQGRGTEAFF.

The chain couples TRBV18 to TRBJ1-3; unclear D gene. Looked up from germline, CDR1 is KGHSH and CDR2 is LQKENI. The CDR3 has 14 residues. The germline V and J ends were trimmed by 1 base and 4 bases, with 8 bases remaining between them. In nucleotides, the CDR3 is TGTGCCAGCTCACCACAGGGCGTCGGAAACACCATATATTTT. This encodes CASSPQGVGNTIYF. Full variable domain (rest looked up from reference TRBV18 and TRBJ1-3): NAGVMQNPRHLVRRRGQEARLRCSPMKGHSHVYWYRQLPEEGLKFMVYLQKENIIDESGMPKERFSAEFPKEGPSILRIQQVVRGDSAAYFCASSPQGVGNTIYFGEGSWLTVV.

The CDR3 spells CASSLGGIYGYTF. For the CDR3, the DNA is TGTGCCAGCAGCTTAGGAGGGATCTATGGCTACACCTTC. The chain carries TRBV11-3 and TRBJ1-2; no definite D call. Germline values: CDR1 SGHNT, CDR2 YENEEA. The CDR3 is made up of 13 amino acids. With 1 base removed from V and 4 bases from J, the gap between germline ends came to 7 bases.

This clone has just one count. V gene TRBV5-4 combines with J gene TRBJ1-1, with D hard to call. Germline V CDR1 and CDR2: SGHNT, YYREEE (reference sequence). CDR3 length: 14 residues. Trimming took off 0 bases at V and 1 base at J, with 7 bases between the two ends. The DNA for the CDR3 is TGTGCCAGCAGCTTGGCCGCAGCGAACACTGAAGCTTTCTTT. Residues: CASSLAAANTEAFF.

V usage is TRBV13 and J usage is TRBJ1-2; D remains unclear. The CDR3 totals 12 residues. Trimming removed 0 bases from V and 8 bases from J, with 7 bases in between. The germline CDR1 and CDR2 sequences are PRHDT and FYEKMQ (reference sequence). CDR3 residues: CASSLGFGGYTF. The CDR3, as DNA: TGTGCCAGCAGCTTAGGCTTTGGGGGCTACACCTTC.

As DNA, the CDR3 is TGTGCCAGCAGCGGGACAGGGGGAAATGAAAAACTGTTTTTT. Translating gives CASSGTGGNEKLFF. The gene calls are TRBV5-4 and TRBJ1-4; 11 bases line up with TRBD1. This CDR3 has 14 residues. The germline V gene has CDR1 SGHNT and CDR2 YYREEE (reference sequence). The junction had 1 base not matched to a gene; V was cut back by 4 bases and J by 5 bases.

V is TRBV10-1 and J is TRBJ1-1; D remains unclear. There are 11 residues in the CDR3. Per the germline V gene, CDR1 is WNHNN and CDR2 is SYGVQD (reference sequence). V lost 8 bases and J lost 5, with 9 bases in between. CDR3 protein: CASSLGTEAFF. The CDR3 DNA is TGCGCCAGCTCCCTGGGGACTGAAGCTTTCTTT.

The CDR3 sequence: CASSGTGASGWAKNIQYF. CDR3 nucleotides: TGTGCCAGCAGTGGGACAGGGGCTTCTGGGTGGGCCAAAAACATTCAGTACTTC. This sequence joins TRBV27 and TRBJ2-4, with 10 bases identical to TRBD1. The junction had 11 bases not matched to a gene; V was cut back by 5 bases and J by 1 base. The CDR3 totals 18 residues. Germline assignment: CDR1 MNHEY and CDR2 SMNVEV (reference sequence).

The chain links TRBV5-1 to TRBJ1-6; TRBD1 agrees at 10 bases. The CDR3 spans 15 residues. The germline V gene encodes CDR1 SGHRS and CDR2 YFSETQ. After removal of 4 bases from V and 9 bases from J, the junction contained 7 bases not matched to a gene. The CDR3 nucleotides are TGCGCCAGCAGCACCGAAGGACAGGGGGTTTCACCCCTCCACTTT. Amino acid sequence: CASSTEGQGVSPLHF.

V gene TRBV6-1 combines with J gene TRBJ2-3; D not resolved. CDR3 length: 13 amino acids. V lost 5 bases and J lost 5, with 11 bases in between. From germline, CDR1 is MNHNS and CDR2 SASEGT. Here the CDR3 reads CASSPLKGDTQYF. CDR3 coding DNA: TGTGCCAGCAGTCCCTTAAAGGGAGATACGCAGTATTTT.

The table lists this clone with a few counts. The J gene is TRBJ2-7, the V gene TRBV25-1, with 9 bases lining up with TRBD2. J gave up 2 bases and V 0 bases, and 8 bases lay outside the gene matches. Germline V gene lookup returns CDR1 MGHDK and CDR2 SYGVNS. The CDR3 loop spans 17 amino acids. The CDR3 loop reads CASSEYAAGGTPYEQYF. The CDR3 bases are TGTGCCAGCAGTGAATATGCGGCGGGGGGGACACCCTACGAGCAGTACTTC.

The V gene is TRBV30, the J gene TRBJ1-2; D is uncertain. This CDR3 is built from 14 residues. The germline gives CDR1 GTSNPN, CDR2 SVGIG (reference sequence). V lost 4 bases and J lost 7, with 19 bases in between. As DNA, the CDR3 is TGTGCCTGGAACAACCTGTGGGGAACTGGTGGCTACACCTTC. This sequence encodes CAWNNLWGTGGYTF.

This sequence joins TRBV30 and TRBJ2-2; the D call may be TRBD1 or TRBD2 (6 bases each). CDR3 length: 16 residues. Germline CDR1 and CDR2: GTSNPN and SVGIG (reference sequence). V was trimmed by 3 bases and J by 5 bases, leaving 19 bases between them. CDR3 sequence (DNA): TGTGCCTGGAGGACGCTCTGGAGGGGGGCTACCGGGGAGCTGTTTTTT. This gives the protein CAWRTLWRGATGELFF.

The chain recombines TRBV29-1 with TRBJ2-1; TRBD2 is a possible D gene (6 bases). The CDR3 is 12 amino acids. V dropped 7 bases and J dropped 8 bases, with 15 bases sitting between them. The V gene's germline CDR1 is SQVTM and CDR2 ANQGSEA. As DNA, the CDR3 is TGCAGCGCTATGACTAGTATCCATGAGCAGTTCTTC. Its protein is CSAMTSIHEQFF.

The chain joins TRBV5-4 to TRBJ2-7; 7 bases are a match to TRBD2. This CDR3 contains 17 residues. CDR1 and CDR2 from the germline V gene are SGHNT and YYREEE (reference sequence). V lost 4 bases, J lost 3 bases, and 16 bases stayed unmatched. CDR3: CASSAGTGGTKSYEQYF. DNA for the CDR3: TGTGCCAGCAGCGCGGGAACAGGCGGGACTAAGAGCTACGAGCAGTACTTC.

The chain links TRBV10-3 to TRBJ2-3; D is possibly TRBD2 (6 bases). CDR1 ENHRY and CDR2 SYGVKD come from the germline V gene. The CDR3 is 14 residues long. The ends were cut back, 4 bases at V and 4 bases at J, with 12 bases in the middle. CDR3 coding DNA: TGTGCCATCAGTGTGGCGGGACCCTCAGATACGCAGTATTTT. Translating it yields CAISVAGPSDTQYF.

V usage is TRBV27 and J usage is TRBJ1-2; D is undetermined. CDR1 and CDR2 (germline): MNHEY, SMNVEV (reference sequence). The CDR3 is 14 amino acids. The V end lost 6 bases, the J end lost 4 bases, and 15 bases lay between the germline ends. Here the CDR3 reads CASSNLRGSYGYTF. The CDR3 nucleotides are TGTGCCAGCAGCAATCTTCGGGGTTCCTATGGCTACACCTTC.

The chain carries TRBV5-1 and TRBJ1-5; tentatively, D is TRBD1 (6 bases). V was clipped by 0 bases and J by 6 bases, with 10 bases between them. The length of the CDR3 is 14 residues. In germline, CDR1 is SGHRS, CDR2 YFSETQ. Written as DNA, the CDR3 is TGCGCCAGCAGCTTGGACAGGGCAAGTCAGCCCCAGCATTTT. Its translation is CASSLDRASQPQHF.

The CDR3 coding sequence is TGTGCCAGCAGCCAAGTAATGATGATCGGGGACAGGGGTAATGAGCAGTTCTTC. This translates into CASSQVMMIGDRGNEQFF. The chain carries TRBV4-2 and TRBJ2-1; 10 bases are a match to TRBD1. This CDR3 region has 18 residues. The V gene's germline CDR1 is LGHNA and CDR2 YNFKEQ. The ends lost 1 base at V and 7 bases at J; junction bases unmatched: 13.

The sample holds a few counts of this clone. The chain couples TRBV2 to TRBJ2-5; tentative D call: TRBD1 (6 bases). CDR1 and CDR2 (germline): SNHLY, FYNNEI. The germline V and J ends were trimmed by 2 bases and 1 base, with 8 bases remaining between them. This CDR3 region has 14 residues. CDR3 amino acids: CASSERDTQETQYF. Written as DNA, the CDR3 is TGTGCCAGCAGTGAAAGGGACACCCAAGAGACCCAGTACTTC.

CDR3 protein: CASSWDSNTEAFF. In DNA form, the CDR3 reads TGCGCCAGCAGCTGGGACAGTAACACTGAAGCTTTCTTT. The chain uses TRBV5-1 and TRBJ1-1; TRBD1 agrees at 7 bases. V shed 3 bases, J shed 2 bases, and the junction held 1 base outside the gene matches. The CDR3 is 13 residues long. Germline V gene lookup returns CDR1 SGHRS and CDR2 YFSETQ.

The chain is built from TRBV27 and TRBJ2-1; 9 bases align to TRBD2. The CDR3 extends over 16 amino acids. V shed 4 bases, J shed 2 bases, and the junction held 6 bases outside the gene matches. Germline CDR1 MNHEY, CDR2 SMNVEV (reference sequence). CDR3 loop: CASSSIAGVTYNEQFF. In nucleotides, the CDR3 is TGTGCCAGCAGTTCAATAGCGGGAGTTACCTACAATGAGCAGTTCTTC.